This T cell receptor beta chain was sequenced for a study of T-cell memory formation after mild COVID-19. Turning to this clonotype: Its antigen is undetermined.

Whole-study results and caveats: Mostly located in CM and EM were contracting CD4+ clones, with contracting CD8+ clones located in EMRA.

Germline-derived CDR1 and CDR2 are DFQATT and SNEGSKA (reference sequence). V lost 3 bases, J lost 7 bases, and 5 bases stayed unmatched. This CDR3 comprises 12 residues. UMIs and sample barcodes were carried by the TCR alpha and TCR beta cDNA libraries that 5'RACE produced using constant-segment primers. From the 5' RACE reads, TCRdb called clonotypes with MiXCR, one entry per CDR3 protein. The table has approximately 230,000 distinct CDR3 sequences, over 15% seen once. Sequencing was done on a sample of PBMCs or a T cell subset sorted from them (not recorded which). The TCR sequence derives from a man aged 18 to 35 who had mild COVID-19 (a few samples of this study predate the infection). Cell type and time point are not known. The chain joins TRBV20-1 to TRBJ1-2; 7 bases agree with TRBD1. The DNA for the CDR3 is TGCAGTGCTAGTGCAGGGGGAGTTGGCTACACCTTC. It specifies CSASAGGVGYTF.